This TCR beta chain derives from a study of a mutant IDH1 vaccine in newly diagnosed glioma. Comments on this clone: Its antigen is currently unknown.

Regarding time point: week 35, safety follow-up. The content of each vaccine dose was 300 ug of mutant IDH1 20-mer peptide, and topical imiquimod accompanied it. Produced via immunoSEQ multiplex PCR; TCRdb's table is partial and in-frame only. The data contain about 32,000 clones, roughly 78% of them seen just once; the ten biggest clones take up roughly 12%. V was shortened by 3 bases and J by 2 bases, with 8 bases between the two germline ends. The CDR3 is made up of 15 amino acids. The V gene's germline CDR1 is SGHTA and CDR2 FQGTGA. The rearrangement links TRBV7-3 to TRBJ2-6; D may be TRBD2 (6 bases). The sample here was PBMCs, taken from a glioma patient whose treatment included an IDH1 peptide vaccine. The TCR sequence derives from a woman aged 40-49 years with glioma. CDR3 region: CASSLEGAGANVLTF. In DNA, the CDR3 is TGTGCCAGCAGCTTGGAGGGAGCTGGGGCCAACGTCCTGACTTTC.